The sequence of this T cell receptor (beta chain) was determined in a study of shared clonotypes between healthy human individuals. Profiled with immunoSEQ multiplex PCR; TCRdb holds only in-frame clones, not every one. The table lists 2 million to 2.5 million clones, 90% to 96% of them singletons. V was pared by 0 bases and J by 6 bases, with 8 bases of the junction left unmatched. From germline, CDR1 is GTSNPN and CDR2 SVGIG (reference sequence). The CDR3 runs to 16 residues. The sequencing input was naive CD4+ T cells sorted from blood. Subset meaning: CD45RA+ positively selected. The chain employs TRBV30 and TRBJ2-1; 10 positions agree with TRBD1. The sequence was collected from a man younger than 35 in good health. CDR3 DNA: TGTGCCTGGAGTGTACGGATTAGGACAGGGGGCAATGAGCAGTTCTTC. Translation: CAWSVRIRTGGNEQFF.